The 31 T cell receptor beta chains below were found in one sample sequenced in a study of cytomegalovirus exposure and HLA in healthy donors. PCR employed 60 Vbeta and 13 Jbeta primers. Method: immunoSEQ multiplex PCR; TCRdb's copy keeps in-frame clones and lacks some. The sample has approximately 150,000 clones, roughly a tenth seen once. The specimen was PBMCs. The receptors derive from a male donor in good health and CMV-seronegative.

The rearrangement joins TRBV19 to TRBJ2-7; 9 bases agree with TRBD2. The CDR3 is made up of 15 amino acids. V gave up 2 bases and J gave up 2 bases; unmatched junction bases: 4. The germline gives CDR1 LNHDA, CDR2 SQIVND (reference sequence). CDR3 in amino acids: CASSIFPSGAYEQYF. The CDR3 bases are TGTGCCAGTAGTATATTTCCTAGCGGGGCCTACGAGCAGTACTTC.

This clone was picked up a small number of times. V usage is TRBV21-1 and J usage is TRBJ2-3; the table's D call of TRBD2 was not tested on the DNA. TRBV21-1 is a pseudogene segment. CDR3 size: 20 residues. The CDR3 coding sequence is TGTGCCAGCAGCAAAGGCCTCAGGACTAGCGGGGGGGACCCCCCAGATACGCAGTATTTT. This codes for CASSKGLRTSGGDPPDTQYF.

The genes are TRBV7-9 and TRBJ1-1, with 9 bases fitting TRBD1. The CDR3 has 14 residues. The trim removed 5 bases at V and 4 bases at J, leaving 5 bases unmatched. CDR1 SEHNR and CDR2 FQNEAQ come from the germline V gene (reference sequence). CDR3 loop: CASSRRQGGTEAFF. CDR3 in DNA: TGTGCCAGCAGCCGGAGACAGGGGGGCACTGAAGCTTTCTTT.

The rearrangement joins TRBV29-1 to TRBJ2-5; a possible D gene is TRBD1 (7 bases). Trimming shortened V by 7 bases and J by 2 bases, and 11 bases separated the two germline ends. The CDR3 length is 12 residues. The germline V gene encodes CDR1 SQVTM and CDR2 ANQGSEA. The CDR3 sequence: CSGRGQQETQYF. The CDR3, as DNA: TGCAGCGGGCGGGGACAGCAAGAGACCCAGTACTTC.

The CDR3, as DNA: TGCGCCAGCAGCCAAGAAACAGCTACCTATGGCTACACCTTC. This gives the protein CASSQETATYGYTF. J is TRBJ1-2 and V is TRBV4-3; D is unclear. V was clipped by 0 bases and J by 4 bases, with 9 bases between them. Germline V gene sequence: CDR1 LGHNA, CDR2 YSLEER. The CDR3 is 14 residues long.

This chain links TRBV5-4 with TRBJ1-1; 7 positions match TRBD1. CDR1 is SGHNT, CDR2 YYREEE, per germline (reference sequence). The CDR3 covers 14 residues. V lost 4 bases to trimming and J lost 3 bases; unmatched junction nucleotides: 6. CDR3 sequence: CASSKNRGDTEAFF. CDR3 nucleotide sequence: TGTGCCAGCAGCAAAAACAGGGGAGACACTGAAGCTTTCTTT.

The sample holds a few counts of this clone. This rearrangement joins TRBV7-3 to TRBJ1-1; 7 bases map to TRBD1. Germline assignment: CDR1 SGHTA and CDR2 FQGTGA. CDR3 length: 18 amino acids. V lost 5 bases to trimming and J lost 1 base; unmatched junction nucleotides: 16. This CDR3 is CASSLRGAGGGRNTEAFF. The DNA for the CDR3 is TGTGCCAGCAGCCTACGAGGGGCAGGGGGAGGTCGGAACACTGAAGCTTTCTTT.

This chain's CDR3 is CASSPGSNEQFF. CDR3 nucleotides: TGTGCCAGCTCTCCAGGGAGCAATGAGCAGTTCTTC. The J gene is TRBJ2-1, the V gene TRBV18; D tentatively fits TRBD1 or TRBD2 (5 bases each). The CDR3 sequence is 12 residues long. Germline CDR1 reads KGHSH; CDR2 reads LQKENI. V shed 6 bases and J shed 6 bases, with 9 bases lying between them.

A few counts support this clone. CDR3 DNA: TGTGCCAGCAGGCGAGTAGCGGGAGGCCTCGAGCAGTACTTC. Translating it yields CASRRVAGGLEQYF. The rearrangement uses TRBV28 and TRBJ2-7; 10 bases are a match to TRBD2. The CDR3 spans 14 residues. The V gene end was trimmed by 6 bases and the J gene end by 6 bases; junction bases not matched to a gene: 8. The germline gives CDR1 MDHEN, CDR2 SYDVKM.

This chain connects TRBV25-1 to TRBJ1-4; 8 bases align to TRBD1. Unmatched junction bases numbered 7, after V lost 3 bases and J lost 4 bases. The CDR3 loop spans 16 amino acids. The germline V gene encodes CDR1 MGHDK and CDR2 SYGVNS. The CDR3 is CASSDPTGVNNEKLFF. In DNA, the CDR3 is TGTGCCAGCAGTGACCCGACAGGGGTGAATAATGAAAAACTGTTTTTT.

In its sample, this clone was seen a few times. This rearrangement joins TRBV9 to TRBJ2-3; 11 positions agree with TRBD2. Per the germline V gene, CDR1 is SGDLS and CDR2 is YYNGEE. There are 15 residues in the CDR3. Trimming cost V 0 bases and J 5 bases; bases outside gene matches: 2. CDR3 residues: CASSVGLAGGDTQYF. CDR3 coding DNA: TGTGCCAGCAGCGTAGGGCTAGCGGGGGGAGATACGCAGTATTTT.

CDR3 region: CASSFFKGSYNEQFF. In nucleotides, the CDR3 is TGTGCCAGCAGCTTCTTTAAGGGGTCCTACAATGAGCAGTTCTTC. The chain joins TRBV5-4 to TRBJ2-1; D perhaps matches TRBD1 (5 bases). The CDR3 runs to 15 residues. The germline V gene has CDR1 SGHNT and CDR2 YYREEE (reference sequence). V lost 2 bases and J 1 base, leaving 10 bases between the germline ends.

The chain employs TRBV19 and TRBJ2-4; D might be TRBD2 (6 bases). The CDR3 contains 16 residues. Trimming pared 5 bases from V and 7 bases from J, leaving 21 bases between. Germline CDR1 and CDR2: LNHDA and SQIVND (reference sequence). For the CDR3, the DNA is TGTGCCAGTAGTGCCCCGGGACTCCCCGGAGGGAACATTCAGTACTTC. This translates into CASSAPGLPGGNIQYF.

Only a few counts were recorded for this clone. The genes are TRBV11-2 and TRBJ2-1; TRBD2 matches at 9 bases. This CDR3 is built from 15 residues. CDR1 SGHAT and CDR2 FQNNGV come from the germline V gene. Germline trimming cut 4 bases from V and 7 bases from J; bases unmatched to any gene: 8. This chain's CDR3 is CASSSLAGVANEQFF. The CDR3 nucleotides read TGTGCCAGCAGCTCTTTAGCGGGAGTGGCAAATGAGCAGTTCTTC.

The rearrangement uses TRBV6-5 and TRBJ1-2, with 9 bases aligning to TRBD1. After removal of 6 bases from V and 6 bases from J, the junction contained 11 bases not matched to a gene. The CDR3 spans 15 residues. In germline, CDR1 is MNHEY, CDR2 SVGAGI. The CDR3 region has the DNA TGTGCCAGCAGCCTCCCCCCGGGACAGGGAGATGGCTACACCTTC. Its translation: CASSLPPGQGDGYTF.

V and J are TRBV6-5 and TRBJ1-1; D not resolved. V gave up 2 bases and J gave up 6 bases, with 13 bases separating them. The CDR3 has 14 amino acids. Germline CDR1 reads MNHEY; CDR2 reads SVGAGI. The chain's CDR3 is CASSYVPGRAEAFF. In nucleotides, the CDR3 is TGTGCCAGCAGTTACGTCCCGGGGAGGGCTGAAGCTTTCTTT.

This clone was picked up a small number of times. The chain has TRBV10-3 and TRBJ1-4; D not resolved. Looked up from germline, CDR1 is ENHRY and CDR2 is SYGVKD. This CDR3 is built from 14 residues. Between the trimmed V and J ends, which lost 4 bases and 4 bases, there was a span of 10 bases. CDR3 protein: CAISAPGNNEKLFF. CDR3 DNA sequence: TGTGCCATCAGTGCGCCCGGGAATAATGAAAAACTGTTTTTT.

The genes are TRBV9 and TRBJ1-4, with D possibly matching TRBD1 (5 bases). Germline values: CDR1 SGDLS, CDR2 YYNGEE. The CDR3 totals 19 residues. V lost 4 bases, J lost 7 bases, and 29 bases lay in between. The CDR3 spells CASSPRGGRNNLSGEKLFF. The CDR3 DNA is TGTGCCAGCAGCCCTCGGGGGGGTCGAAACAACTTGTCTGGTGAAAAACTGTTTTTT.

The table lists this clone with a count of one. V is TRBV7-9 and J is TRBJ1-6; TRBD1 aligns across 10 bases. The CDR3 is 15 residues long. Germline values: CDR1 SEHNR, CDR2 FQNEAQ (reference sequence). V shed 4 bases, J shed 10 bases, and the junction held 7 bases outside the gene matches. The CDR3 DNA reads as TGTGCCAGCAGCTCGAGCCTGGACAGGGGGTCACCCCTCCACTTT. The encoded protein is CASSSSLDRGSPLHF.

J is TRBJ1-3 and V is TRBV4-1, with D uncertain. The CDR3 runs 15 residues. Trimming left V 1 base short and J 0 bases short, with 7 bases between. Germline V gives CDR1 MGHRA, CDR2 YSYEKL. DNA of the CDR3: TGCGCCAGCAGCCAAGGGCCCCACTCTGGAAACACCATATATTTT. This translates into CASSQGPHSGNTIYF.

This clone has more than one count but fewer than ten. This chain links TRBV28 with TRBJ2-7, with a weak D call TRBD1 (6 bases). The CDR3 spans 15 residues. The V and J ends lost 10 bases and 2 bases respectively, with 21 bases between them. CDR1 and CDR2 (germline): MDHEN, SYDVKM. The CDR3 loop is CATWTVQGFTYEQYF. CDR3 bases: TGTGCCACTTGGACCGTACAGGGCTTTACCTACGAGCAGTACTTC.

This chain joins TRBV14 and TRBJ1-4; 7 bases align to TRBD1. In germline, CDR1 is SGHDN, CDR2 FVKESK. The CDR3 is made up of 16 amino acids. Trimming took 2 bases from V and 4 from J; bases not matched to a gene: 7. Here the CDR3 reads CASSQLQGGLNEKLFF. CDR3 sequence (DNA): TGTGCCAGCAGCCAACTCCAGGGGGGCCTTAATGAAAAACTGTTTTTT.

This clone was detected only a few times. In DNA form, the CDR3 reads TGTGCCTGGAGTGTAAAGGGAGGGTACACTGAAGCTTTCTTT. Its protein product is CAWSVKGGYTEAFF. V and J are TRBV30 and TRBJ1-1; D call uncertain. The CDR3 totals 14 residues. Trimming pared 0 bases from V and 3 bases from J, leaving 11 bases between. Germline assignment: CDR1 GTSNPN and CDR2 SVGIG (reference sequence). Combining the CDR3 with reference TRBV30 and TRBJ1-1 gives the whole variable domain SQTIHQWPATLVQPVGSPLSLECTVEGTSNPNLYWYRQAAGRGLQLLFYSVGIGQISSEVPQNLSASRPQDRQFILSSKKLLLSDSGFYLCAWSVKGGYTEAFFGQGTRLTVV.

The V gene is TRBV28, the J gene TRBJ2-5; tentatively, D is TRBD2 (7 bases). Germline CDR1 and CDR2: MDHEN and SYDVKM. The CDR3 length is 16 residues. The germline V and J ends were trimmed by 2 bases and 4 bases, with 17 bases remaining between them. In nucleotides, the CDR3 is TGTGCCAGCAGTTTACTAGCGGAATACAGGGCAGAGACCCAGTACTTC. It specifies CASSLLAEYRAETQYF.

The chain is built from TRBV9 and TRBJ2-3; the D gene is possibly TRBD2 (6 bases). The V gene's germline CDR1 is SGDLS and CDR2 YYNGEE. The CDR3 spans 14 residues. The V end lost 0 bases, the J end lost 4 bases, and 9 bases lay between the germline ends. Here the CDR3 reads CASSVGGGADTQYF. The CDR3 bases are TGTGCCAGCAGCGTAGGTGGAGGGGCAGATACGCAGTATTTT.

This clone was counted only a few times. The rearrangement joins TRBV28 to TRBJ1-5, with TRBD1 as a possible D gene (6 bases). The CDR3 loop spans 14 amino acids. Looked up from germline, CDR1 is MDHEN and CDR2 is SYDVKM. Between the trimmed V and J ends, which lost 6 bases and 3 bases, there was a span of 12 bases. The CDR3 nucleotides read TGTGCCAGCAGACACGGACAGAACAATCAGCCCCAGCATTTT. It codes for CASRHGQNNQPQHF.

The V gene is TRBV23-1, the J gene TRBJ1-4, with D perhaps TRBD1 (6 bases). TRBV23-1 is assigned to the ORF class and has an uncertain function. This CDR3 spans 16 amino acids. The V end lost 0 bases, the J end lost 7 bases, and 15 bases lay between the germline ends. The CDR3 protein is CASSQSAYRASEKLFF. CDR3 sequence (DNA): TGCGCCAGCAGTCAATCAGCGTACAGGGCGAGTGAAAAACTGTTTTTT.

A note on this clone: The same CDR3 can be traced to other DNA sequences in this sample. V is TRBV5-1 and J is TRBJ2-5; the D gene is possibly TRBD2 (5 bases). The germline V and J ends were trimmed by 2 bases and 9 bases, with 17 bases remaining between them. The CDR3 extends over 14 amino acids. Germline loops: CDR1 SGHRS, CDR2 YFSETQ. The chain's CDR3 is CASSFETPLEAQYF. The DNA for the CDR3 is TGCGCCAGCAGCTTTGAGACCCCCCTGGAGGCCCAGTACTTC.

This clone was counted only a few times. The V gene is TRBV11-2, the J gene TRBJ2-7, with D perhaps TRBD1 (6 bases). The CDR3 contains 16 residues. Trimming removed 5 bases at V and 3 bases at J, with 20 bases between. Per germline, CDR1 SGHAT and CDR2 FQNNGV. The CDR3 loop is CASSPRLNGQHYEQYF. In nucleotides, the CDR3 is TGTGCCAGCAGCCCACGACTTAATGGACAGCACTACGAGCAGTACTTC.

The V and J genes are TRBV7-9 and TRBJ2-7; 7 nucleotides line up with TRBD1. Germline V gives CDR1 SEHNR, CDR2 FQNEAQ (reference sequence). The CDR3 spans 15 residues. The ends lost 5 bases at V and 0 bases at J; junction bases unmatched: 7. CDR3 sequence (DNA): TGTGCCAGCAGCAACAGGGGTCACCTCTCCTACGAGCAGTACTTC. Protein product: CASSNRGHLSYEQYF.

The chain links TRBV19 to TRBJ2-7; D perhaps matches TRBD2 (6 bases). Trimming removed 4 bases at V and 7 bases at J, with 11 bases between. This CDR3 contains 12 residues. CDR1 and CDR2 from the germline V gene are LNHDA and SQIVND (reference sequence). The CDR3 loop is CASSKLGGEQYF. CDR3 in DNA: TGTGCCAGTAGTAAGTTGGGAGGAGAGCAGTACTTC.